Listed below are T cell receptor beta chains from one sample, sequenced in a study of CD8+ T cells in alopecia areata. Only in-frame clones appear in the TCRdb table, and some are missing; sequencing was by immunoSEQ multiplex PCR. The table lists approximately 200,000 clones, roughly 40% of them singletons, with approximately 2.9% in the top ten. Sequenced here: CD4+ T cells sorted from blood, sampled at approximately week 37, from a patient treated with tofacitinib. These receptors all stem from a human donor with alopecia areata. The CDR3 runs from the conserved cysteine through the conserved F or W.

>TRBV12-5
CASGLWGANEQFF
>TRBV23-1
CASSQSGGYTF
>TRBV5-4
CASSLDGQGAGEKLFF
>TRBV9
CASTLGLQNTEAFF
>TRBV30
CAWTGIENIQYF
>TRBV11-2
CASSLNSGRADTQYF
>TRBV28
CASTPVGSKAYNEQFF
>TRBV29-1
CSVSGYDNYGYTF
>TRBV11-2
CASSPGNIQYF
>TRBV7-9
CASLKRGDPNEKLFF
>TRBV11-2
CASSFQPGLAGYEQYF
>TRBV29-1
CSVEDGYTF
>TRBV5-1
CASTEATNEKLFF
>TRBV23-1
CASSQTRQSSYEQYF
>TRBV20-1
CSAPEWETQYF
>TRBV29-1
CSVVSGRGEQYF
>TRBV7-3
CASSLGGGTFRNEQFF
>TRBV18
CASSPPATAKNIQYF
>TRBV6-5
CASTPLTVPGELFF
>TRBV29-1
CSVEGAEWGAFF
>TRBV5-4
CASNWSPGQGAEQYF
>TRBV7-2
CASSPQGLSYEQYF
>TRBV5-1
CASSRGQGNTEAFF
>TRBV29-1
CSAEGTIYGYTF
>TRBV6-5
CASSAQSRFPVSQHF
>TRBV19
CASSPRERRETQYF
>TRBV19
CASSLGALENGYTF
>TRBV6-5
CASSPDRDRNQPQHF
>TRBV6-1
CASSEYDRGNYGYTF
>TRBV4-2
CASSQDRLGTDTQYF
>TRBV29-1
CSVATSYEQYF
>TRBV29-1
CSVEGLAGGMETQYF
>TRBV19
CASSMDISYEQYF
>TRBV10-3
CAISWGGEETQYF
>TRBV6-4
CASRPGLAGGSNEQFF
>TRBV19
CASSSAAASYEQYF
>TRBV5-1
CASSPQVGYHNEQFF
>TRBV27
CASSRGSRSFSYEQYF
>TRBV1
CTSSQDVQGGYF
>TRBV29-1
CSVTPGLVPEAFF
>TRBV7-8
CASSLARNSNEQFF
>TRBV11-2
CASSYRERSPGANVLTF